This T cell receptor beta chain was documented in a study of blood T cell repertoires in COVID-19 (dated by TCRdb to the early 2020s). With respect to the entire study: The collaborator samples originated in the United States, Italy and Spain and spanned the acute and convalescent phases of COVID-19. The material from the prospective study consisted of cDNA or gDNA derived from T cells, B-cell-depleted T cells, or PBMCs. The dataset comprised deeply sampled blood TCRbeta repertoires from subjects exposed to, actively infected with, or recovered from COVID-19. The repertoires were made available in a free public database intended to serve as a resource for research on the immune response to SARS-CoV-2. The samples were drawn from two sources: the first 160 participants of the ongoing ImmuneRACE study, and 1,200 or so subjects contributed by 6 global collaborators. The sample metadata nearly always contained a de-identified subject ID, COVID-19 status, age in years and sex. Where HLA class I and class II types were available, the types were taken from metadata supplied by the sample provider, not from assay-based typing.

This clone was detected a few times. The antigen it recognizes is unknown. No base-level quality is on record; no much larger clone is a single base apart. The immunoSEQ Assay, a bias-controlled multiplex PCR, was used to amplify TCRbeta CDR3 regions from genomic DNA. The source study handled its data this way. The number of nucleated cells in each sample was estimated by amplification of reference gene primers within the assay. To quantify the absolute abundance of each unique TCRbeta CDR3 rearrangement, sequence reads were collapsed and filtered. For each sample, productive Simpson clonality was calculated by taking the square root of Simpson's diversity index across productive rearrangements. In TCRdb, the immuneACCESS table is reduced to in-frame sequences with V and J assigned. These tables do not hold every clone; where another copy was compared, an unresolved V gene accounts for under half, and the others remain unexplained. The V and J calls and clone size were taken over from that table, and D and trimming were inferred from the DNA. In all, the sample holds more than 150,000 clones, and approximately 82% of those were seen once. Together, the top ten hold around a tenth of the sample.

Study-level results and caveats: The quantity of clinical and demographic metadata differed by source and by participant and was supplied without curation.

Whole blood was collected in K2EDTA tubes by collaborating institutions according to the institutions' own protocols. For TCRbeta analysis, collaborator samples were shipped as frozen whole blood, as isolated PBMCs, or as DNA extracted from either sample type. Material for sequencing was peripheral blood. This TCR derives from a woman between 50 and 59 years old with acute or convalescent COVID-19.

The nucleotide sequence is TGTGCCAGCAGCTACTCTAGCTTTCCGGGATTTAATTCACCCCTCCACTTT. The encoded protein is CASSYSSFPGFNSPLHF. The sequence joins TRBV2 to TRBJ1-6; the D gene lacks a confident call. Deletion took 6 bases off V and 6 bases off J, with a span of 21 bases between the germline ends. Taken from cysteine to phenylalanine, the CDR3 has 17 residues. Solely the CDR3 DNA is kept, with 51 bases framed from the first base. Taken from the germline V gene, the CDR1 and CDR2 loops are SNHLY and FYNNEI.